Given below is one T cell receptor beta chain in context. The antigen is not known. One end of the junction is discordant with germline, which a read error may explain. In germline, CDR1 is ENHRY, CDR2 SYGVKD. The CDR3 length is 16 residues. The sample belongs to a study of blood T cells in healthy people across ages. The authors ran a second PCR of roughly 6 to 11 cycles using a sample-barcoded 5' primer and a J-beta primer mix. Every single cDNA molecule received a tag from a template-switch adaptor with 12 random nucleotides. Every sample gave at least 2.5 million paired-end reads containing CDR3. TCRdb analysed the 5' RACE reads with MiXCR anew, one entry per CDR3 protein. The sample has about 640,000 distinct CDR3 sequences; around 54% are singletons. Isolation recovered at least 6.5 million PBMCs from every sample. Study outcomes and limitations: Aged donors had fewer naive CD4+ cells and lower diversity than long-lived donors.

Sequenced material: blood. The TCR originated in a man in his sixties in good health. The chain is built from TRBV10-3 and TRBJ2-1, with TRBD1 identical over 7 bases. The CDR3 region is CASSGNRGSSYNEQFF. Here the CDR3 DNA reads TGTGCCAGCAGTGGAAACAGGGGTAGCTCCTACAATGAGCAGTTCTTC.